These 2 T cell receptor beta chains were sequenced from one sample in a study of response to subunit inactivated influenza vaccine. TCRdb ran MiXCR on the RT-PCR reads and lists one entry per CDR3 protein. The data hold around 500,000 distinct CDR3 sequences, with 10% to 11% observed a single time. This material consisted of PBMCs from blood, taken about 40 days after vaccination. These receptors were taken from a man between 45 and 60 years old who received an inactivated influenza vaccine.

This clonotype was observed many times. V gene TRBV24-1 combines with J gene TRBJ2-1, with D possibly being TRBD2 (6 bases). The V gene lost 9 bases and the J gene lost 0 bases, with 8 bases spanning the gap. Germline CDR1 KGHDR, CDR2 SFDVKD. The CDR3 covers 13 residues. CDR3 in DNA: TGTGCCACCGGGCGGGACTCCTACAATGAGCAGTTCTTC. Encoded protein: CATGRDSYNEQFF.

The chain employs TRBV6-1 and TRBJ2-1, with D perhaps matching TRBD2 (7 bases). Germline CDR1 MNHNS, CDR2 SASEGT. The CDR3 extends over 15 amino acids. The ends were cut back, 10 bases at V and 4 bases at J, with 20 bases in the middle. The CDR3 here is CATYPSQGGYNEQFF. The CDR3 coding sequence is TGTGCCACCTACCCTTCACAGGGAGGGTACAATGAGCAGTTCTTC.